The clone carrying this T cell receptor beta chain appeared a few times. Its target is not known. V was shortened by 5 bases and J by 4 bases, with 14 bases between the two germline ends. The CDR3 sequence is 14 residues long. CDR1 LNHDA and CDR2 SQIVND come from the germline V gene (reference sequence). TCRdb re-analysed the 5' RACE reads in MiXCR, keeping a single row per CDR3 protein. The sample yields 500,000 to 600,000 distinct CDR3 sequences, roughly 17% seen once. The sample belongs to a study of T-cell memory formation after mild COVID-19. Study observations and caveats: Whereas later expanders leaned CD4+, clones contracting day 15 to 85 showed a balanced CD4/CD8 makeup. The finding that pre-infection memory included some responding clones suggested that cross-reactive memory joined.

This clonotype originated in an adult woman who had mild COVID-19 (a few samples of this study predate the infection). Cell type and time point are not known. This rearrangement joins TRBV19 to TRBJ1-2; the D is unclear. The sequenced material came from PBMCs or a T cell subset sorted from them (not recorded which). This CDR3 reads CASSPRTVRYGYTF. The CDR3 DNA follows: TGTGCCAGTAGTCCCCGGACGGTCCGCTATGGCTACACCTTC.